These 20 T cell receptor beta chains were all obtained from the same sample, sequenced in a study of cytomegalovirus exposure and HLA in healthy donors. The protocol was immunoSEQ multiplex PCR, while the TCRdb copy is restricted to in-frame clones and leaves out a portion. The table lists approximately 190,000 clones, roughly 80% of them singletons. Sequencing input: PBMCs. Source of these receptors: a man aged 18 to 35 in good health and CMV-seropositive.

This chain connects TRBV7-2 to TRBJ2-5, with D perhaps matching TRBD2 (7 bases). CDR1 and CDR2 from the germline V gene are SGHTA and FQGNSA. V lost 1 base and J lost 1, with 13 bases in between. This CDR3 contains 16 residues. CDR3 sequence reads: CASSLVGGAVQETQYF. The CDR3 nucleotides read TGTGCCAGCAGCTTAGTGGGGGGGGCCGTCCAAGAGACCCAGTACTTC.

The gene calls are TRBV13 and TRBJ1-5; D remains unclear. CDR3 size: 12 residues. V was pared by 0 bases and J by 7 bases, with 4 bases between. CDR1 is PRHDT and CDR2 is FYEKMQ in the germline V gene (reference sequence). The CDR3 reads CASSLGRQPQHF. The CDR3 DNA reads TGTGCCAGCAGCTTAGGGCGACAGCCCCAGCATTTT.

This rearrangement joins TRBV9 to TRBJ2-1, with TRBD2 identical over 8 bases. Germline CDR1 is SGDLS and CDR2 is YYNGEE. The V gene end was trimmed by 1 base and the J gene end by 7 bases; junction bases not matched to a gene: 10. The CDR3 sequence is 16 residues long. CDR3 amino acids: CASSVSMGLVGNEQFF. Here the CDR3 DNA reads TGTGCCAGCAGCGTAAGTATGGGACTAGTGGGGAATGAGCAGTTCTTC.

The chain is built from TRBV29-1 and TRBJ2-7, with 8 nucleotides matching TRBD2. V dropped 7 bases and J dropped 2; count of bases not matched to a gene: 4. There are 12 residues in the CDR3. The germline V gene encodes CDR1 SQVTM and CDR2 ANQGSEA. CDR3 protein: CSALAGTYEQYF. The CDR3 coding sequence is TGCAGCGCCTTAGCGGGAACCTACGAGCAGTACTTC.

The chain carries TRBV13 and TRBJ1-2; 8 nucleotides match TRBD1. The CDR3 totals 13 residues. CDR1 PRHDT and CDR2 FYEKMQ come from the germline V gene (reference sequence). Trimming cost V 3 bases and J 6 bases; bases outside gene matches: 3. This CDR3 reads CASSLGQEHGYTF. In DNA form, the CDR3 reads TGTGCCAGCAGCTTGGGACAGGAGCATGGCTACACCTTC.

This chain uses TRBV28 with TRBJ2-2, with D tentatively TRBD1 (5 bases). The germline gives CDR1 MDHEN, CDR2 SYDVKM. This CDR3 spans 15 amino acids. Trimming removed 2 bases from V and 11 bases from J, with 18 bases in between. The CDR3 DNA follows: TGTGCCAGCAGTTTACCGCCCGCGAAGGGGTTTGAGCTGTTTTTT. Residues: CASSLPPAKGFELFF.

CDR3 nucleotides: TGTGCCAGCAGTTTATGGACCGGCCAGGGGGCGAATCAGCCCCAGCATTTT. Its translation is CASSLWTGQGANQPQHF. V and J are TRBV28 and TRBJ1-5, with 8 bases that match TRBD1. Germline V gene lookup returns CDR1 MDHEN and CDR2 SYDVKM. The CDR3 is made up of 17 amino acids. V lost 0 bases and J lost 4; bases outside the gene matches: 8.

V and J are TRBV6-1 and TRBJ1-3, with unresolved D. V was shortened by 4 bases and J by 0 bases, with 4 bases between the two germline ends. Per germline, CDR1 MNHNS and CDR2 SASEGT. The length of the CDR3 is 13 residues. The CDR3 is CASSGASGNTIYF. For the CDR3, the DNA is TGTGCCAGCAGTGGGGCCTCTGGAAACACCATATATTTT.

This clone was observed a few times. The genes are TRBV9 and TRBJ1-1; 8 bases are shared with TRBD1. CDR3 length equals 12 residues. Per germline, CDR1 SGDLS and CDR2 YYNGEE. V shed 5 bases and J 6 bases; nucleotides not matched to a gene: 3. CDR3 coding DNA: TGTGCCAGCAGGACAGGGGAGGCTGAAGCTTTCTTT. Its translation is CASRTGEAEAFF.

J is TRBJ2-2 and V is TRBV27; weak D call: TRBD1 (5 bases). The length of the CDR3 is 18 residues. Trimming shortened V by 1 base and J by 8 bases, and 23 bases separated the two germline ends. Germline CDR1 is MNHEY and CDR2 is SMNVEV (reference sequence). The CDR3 sequence: CASSLLETGPNVLGELFF. CDR3 nucleotide sequence: TGTGCCAGCAGTTTATTAGAAACAGGACCGAATGTTCTGGGGGAGCTGTTTTTT.

The chain carries TRBV25-1 and TRBJ2-1, with D possibly being TRBD1 (5 bases). This CDR3 spans 15 amino acids. The germline V and J ends were trimmed by 3 bases and 7 bases, with 16 bases remaining between them. The V gene's germline CDR1 is MGHDK and CDR2 SYGVNS. As DNA, the CDR3 is TGTGCCAGCAGTGAGTTTCAGGGTTGGGTGAATGAGCAGTTCTTC. Encoded protein: CASSEFQGWVNEQFF.

The CDR3 DNA follows: TGTGCCAGCAGTTTACCGGGGGGGCACCTCGAAGCTTTCTTT. This encodes CASSLPGGHLEAFF. The chain carries TRBV28 and TRBJ1-1, with D possibly matching TRBD1 (6 bases). Per the germline V gene, CDR1 is MDHEN and CDR2 is SYDVKM. Trimming shortened V by 2 bases and J by 8 bases, and 15 bases separated the two germline ends. This CDR3 is 14 amino acids long.

CDR3 sequence reads: CAIRGPLNTEAFF. CDR3 DNA: TGTGCCATCAGGGGGCCCTTGAACACTGAAGCTTTCTTT. The chain employs TRBV10-3 and TRBJ1-1, with a weak D call TRBD1 (5 bases). Germline V gives CDR1 ENHRY, CDR2 SYGVKD. The CDR3 sequence is 13 residues long. Between the trimmed V and J ends, which lost 6 bases and 0 bases, there was a span of 8 bases.

The rearrangement uses TRBV7-2 and TRBJ2-7, with D perhaps TRBD1 (5 bases). The CDR3 runs 15 residues. The germline V gene has CDR1 SGHTA and CDR2 FQGNSA. The ends were cut back, 3 bases at V and 0 bases at J, with 12 bases in the middle. CDR3 in amino acids: CASSFPGFSSYEQYF. The DNA of the CDR3 is TGTGCCAGCAGCTTCCCAGGGTTTAGCTCCTACGAGCAGTACTTC.

V gene TRBV6-4 combines with J gene TRBJ2-3; possible D gene TRBD2, 5 bases. The germline gives CDR1 MRHNA, CDR2 SNTAGT. V lost 4 bases and J 5 bases, leaving 10 bases between the germline ends. This CDR3 has 13 amino acids. The CDR3, as DNA: TGTGCCAGCAGTGTGGACGGGGAAGATACGCAGTATTTT. It is translated as CASSVDGEDTQYF.

The chain employs TRBV11-2 and TRBJ2-7, with unresolved D. V was trimmed by 1 base and J by 2 bases, leaving 6 bases between them. In germline, CDR1 is SGHAT, CDR2 FQNNGV. The CDR3 sequence is 13 residues long. In nucleotides, the CDR3 is TGTGCCAGCAGCTTAGGGCCCGCCTACGAGCAGTACTTC. Amino acid sequence: CASSLGPAYEQYF.

V is TRBV6-5 and J is TRBJ2-7; D gene unclear. The CDR3 sequence is 14 residues long. Germline CDR1 reads MNHEY; CDR2 reads SVGAGI. Trimming cost V 2 bases and J 7 bases, with 15 bases left between them. The CDR3 coding sequence is TGTGCCAGCAGTTACGCGAACCATGCTGAGGAGCAGTACTTC. It is translated as CASSYANHAEEQYF.

The chain joins TRBV5-1 to TRBJ2-7; D is possibly TRBD2 (5 bases). Trimming took off 4 bases at V and 7 bases at J, with 21 bases between the two ends. CDR1 is SGHRS, CDR2 YFSETQ, per germline. The CDR3 runs 15 residues. This CDR3 reads CASSIGQLSTGEQYF. CDR3 nucleotide sequence: TGCGCCAGCAGCATAGGCCAGTTGAGTACGGGAGAGCAGTACTTC.

This rearrangement joins TRBV6-1 to TRBJ2-7, with 10 bases matching TRBD2. CDR1 and CDR2 from the germline V gene are MNHNS and SASEGT. V was pared by 1 base and J by 0 bases, with 9 bases of the junction left unmatched. The CDR3 contains 18 residues. The CDR3 sequence: CASSEGYSGRAPSYEQYF. CDR3 DNA: TGTGCCAGCAGTGAAGGGTACAGCGGGAGGGCCCCCTCCTACGAGCAGTACTTC.

The chain uses TRBV19 and TRBJ1-1; tentatively, D is TRBD1 (6 bases). CDR1 and CDR2 (germline): LNHDA, SQIVND (reference sequence). V shed 5 bases and J shed 3 bases, with 13 bases lying between them. The CDR3 sequence is 14 residues long. Written as DNA, the CDR3 is TGTGCCAGTAGTCAACCCACAGGGTACACTGAAGCTTTCTTT. Translation: CASSQPTGYTEAFF.